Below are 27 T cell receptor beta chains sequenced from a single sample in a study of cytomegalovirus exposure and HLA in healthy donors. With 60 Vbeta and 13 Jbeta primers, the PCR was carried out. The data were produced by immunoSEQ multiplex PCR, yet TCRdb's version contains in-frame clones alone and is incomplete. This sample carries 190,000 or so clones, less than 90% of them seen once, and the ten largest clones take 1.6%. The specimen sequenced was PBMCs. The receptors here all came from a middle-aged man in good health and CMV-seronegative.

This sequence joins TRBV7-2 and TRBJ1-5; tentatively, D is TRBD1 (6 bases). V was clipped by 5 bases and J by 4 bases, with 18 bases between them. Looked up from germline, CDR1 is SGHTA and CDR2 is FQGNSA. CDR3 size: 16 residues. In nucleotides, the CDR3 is TGTGCCAGCAGCCCCACGGGAGGGGGAGCAAATCAGCCCCAGCATTTT. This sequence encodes CASSPTGGGANQPQHF.

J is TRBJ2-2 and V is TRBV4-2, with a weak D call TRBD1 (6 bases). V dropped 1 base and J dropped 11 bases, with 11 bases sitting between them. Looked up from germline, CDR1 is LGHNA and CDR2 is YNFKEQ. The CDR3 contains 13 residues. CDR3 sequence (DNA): TGTGCCAGCAGCCAAGTGGGCAGGGGCGAGCTGTTTTTT. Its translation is CASSQVGRGELFF.

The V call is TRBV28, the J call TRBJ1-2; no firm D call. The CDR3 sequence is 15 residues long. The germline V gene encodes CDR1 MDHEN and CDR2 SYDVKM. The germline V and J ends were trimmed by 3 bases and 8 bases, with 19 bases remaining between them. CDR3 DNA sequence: TGTGCCAGCAGTTTGCCCCTGCGGCCAGCGGGGGGCTACACCTTC. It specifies CASSLPLRPAGGYTF.

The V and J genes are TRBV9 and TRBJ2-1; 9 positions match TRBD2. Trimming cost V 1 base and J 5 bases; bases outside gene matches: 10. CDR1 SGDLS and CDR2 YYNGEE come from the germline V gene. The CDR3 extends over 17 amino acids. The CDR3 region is CASSVRSGSFGDNEQFF. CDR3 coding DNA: TGTGCCAGCAGCGTACGTAGCGGGAGCTTCGGGGACAATGAGCAGTTCTTC.

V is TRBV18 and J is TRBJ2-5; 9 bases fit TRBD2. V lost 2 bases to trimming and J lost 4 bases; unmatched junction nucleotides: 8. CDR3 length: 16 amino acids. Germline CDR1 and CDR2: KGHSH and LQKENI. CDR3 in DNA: TGTGCCAGCTCACCATCTGGCGGGAGGGCCGGAGAGACCCAGTACTTC. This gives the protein CASSPSGGRAGETQYF.

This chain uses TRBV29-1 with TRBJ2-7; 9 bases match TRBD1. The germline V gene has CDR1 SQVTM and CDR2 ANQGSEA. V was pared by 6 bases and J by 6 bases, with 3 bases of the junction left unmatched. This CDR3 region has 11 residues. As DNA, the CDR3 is TGCAGCGTGTGGACAGGGGCCGAGCAGTACTTC. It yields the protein CSVWTGAEQYF.

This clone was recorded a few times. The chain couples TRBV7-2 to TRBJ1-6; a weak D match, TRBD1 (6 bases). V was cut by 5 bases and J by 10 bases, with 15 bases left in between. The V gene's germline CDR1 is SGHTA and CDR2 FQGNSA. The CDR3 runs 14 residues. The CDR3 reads CASSIKGGVSPLHF. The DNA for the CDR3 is TGTGCCAGCAGCATCAAGGGGGGGGTCTCACCCCTCCACTTT.

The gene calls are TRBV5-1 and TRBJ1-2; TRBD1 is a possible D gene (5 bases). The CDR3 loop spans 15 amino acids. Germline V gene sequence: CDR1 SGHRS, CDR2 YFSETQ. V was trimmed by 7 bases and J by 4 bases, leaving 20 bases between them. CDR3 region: CASRAPGGEVYGYTF. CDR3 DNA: TGCGCCAGCCGTGCCCCGGGAGGGGAAGTCTATGGCTACACCTTC.

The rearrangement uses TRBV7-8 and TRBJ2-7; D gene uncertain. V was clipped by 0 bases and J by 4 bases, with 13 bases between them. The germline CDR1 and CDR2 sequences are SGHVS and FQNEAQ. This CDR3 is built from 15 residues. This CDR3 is CASSLARTKNYEQYF. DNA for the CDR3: TGTGCCAGCAGCTTAGCGAGAACCAAGAATTACGAGCAGTACTTC.

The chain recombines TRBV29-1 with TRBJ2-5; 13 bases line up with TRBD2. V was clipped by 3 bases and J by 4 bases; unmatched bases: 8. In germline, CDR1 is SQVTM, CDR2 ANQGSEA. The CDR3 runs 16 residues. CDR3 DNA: TGCAGCGTTGATGGAGGACTAGCGGGGGCCCCAGAGACCCAGTACTTC. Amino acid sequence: CSVDGGLAGAPETQYF.

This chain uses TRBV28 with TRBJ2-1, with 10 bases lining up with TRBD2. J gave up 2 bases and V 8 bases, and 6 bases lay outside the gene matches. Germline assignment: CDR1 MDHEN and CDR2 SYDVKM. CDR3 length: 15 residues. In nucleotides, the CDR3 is TGTGCCAGCGGTAGCGGGAGGTCCCCCTACAATGAGCAGTTCTTC. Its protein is CASGSGRSPYNEQFF.

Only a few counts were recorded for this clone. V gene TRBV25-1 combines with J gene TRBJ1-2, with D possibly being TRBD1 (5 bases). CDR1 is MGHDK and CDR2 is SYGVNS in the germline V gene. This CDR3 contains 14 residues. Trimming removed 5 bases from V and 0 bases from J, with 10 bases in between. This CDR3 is CASSPRQTNYGYTF. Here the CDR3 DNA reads TGTGCCAGCAGTCCTAGACAGACTAACTATGGCTACACCTTC.

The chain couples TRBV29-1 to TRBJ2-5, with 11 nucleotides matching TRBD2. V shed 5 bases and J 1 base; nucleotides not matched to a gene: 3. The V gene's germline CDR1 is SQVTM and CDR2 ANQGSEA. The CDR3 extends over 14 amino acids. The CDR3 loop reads CSVSTSGTQETQYF. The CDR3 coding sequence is TGCAGCGTTTCGACTAGCGGGACCCAAGAGACCCAGTACTTC. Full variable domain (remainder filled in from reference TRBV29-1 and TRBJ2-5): SAVISQKPSRDICQRGTSLTIQCQVDSQVTMMFWYRQQPGQSLTLIATANQGSEATYESGFVIDKFPISRPNLTFSTLTVSNMSPEDSSIYLCSVSTSGTQETQYFGPGTRLLVL.

For the CDR3, the DNA is TGTGCCAGTAGTCCTCGCCGACTCAACAACTATGGCTACACCTTC. Translated, it gives CASSPRRLNNYGYTF. V and J are TRBV19 and TRBJ1-2; D uncertain. V lost 5 bases to trimming and J lost 2 bases, with 15 bases between them. The CDR3 totals 15 residues. Germline CDR1 LNHDA, CDR2 SQIVND (reference sequence).

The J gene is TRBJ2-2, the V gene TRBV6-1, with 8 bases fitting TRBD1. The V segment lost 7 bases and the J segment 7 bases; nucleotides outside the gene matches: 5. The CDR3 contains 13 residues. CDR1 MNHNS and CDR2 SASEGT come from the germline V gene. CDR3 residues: CASKTGVYGELFF. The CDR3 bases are TGTGCCAGCAAGACAGGGGTCTACGGGGAGCTGTTTTTT.

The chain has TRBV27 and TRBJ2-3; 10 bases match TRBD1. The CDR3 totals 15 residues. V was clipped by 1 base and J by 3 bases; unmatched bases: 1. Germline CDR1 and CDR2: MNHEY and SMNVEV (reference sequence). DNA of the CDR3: TGTGCCAGCAGTTTATGGACAGGGGGGACAGATACGCAGTATTTT. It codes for CASSLWTGGTDTQYF.

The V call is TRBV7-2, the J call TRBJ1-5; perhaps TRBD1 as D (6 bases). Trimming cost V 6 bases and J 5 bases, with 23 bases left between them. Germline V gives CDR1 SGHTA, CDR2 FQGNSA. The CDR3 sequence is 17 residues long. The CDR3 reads CASRVRAGGGGDQPQHF. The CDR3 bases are TGTGCCAGCAGGGTCCGAGCGGGGGGCGGGGGTGATCAGCCCCAGCATTTT.

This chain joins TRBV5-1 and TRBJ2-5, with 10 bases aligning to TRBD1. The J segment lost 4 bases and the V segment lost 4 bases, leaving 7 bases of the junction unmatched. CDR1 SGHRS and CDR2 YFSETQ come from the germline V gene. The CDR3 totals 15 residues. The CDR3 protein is CASSPRTGGGETQYF. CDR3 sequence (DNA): TGCGCCAGCAGCCCCCGGACAGGGGGGGGAGAGACCCAGTACTTC.

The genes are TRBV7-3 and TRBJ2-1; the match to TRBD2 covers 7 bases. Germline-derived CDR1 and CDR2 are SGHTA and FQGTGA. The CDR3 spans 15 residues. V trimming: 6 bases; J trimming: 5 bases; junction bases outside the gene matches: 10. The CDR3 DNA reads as TGTGCCAGCAGTCGCGTGAGGACTAGAAACAATGAGCAGTTCTTC. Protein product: CASSRVRTRNNEQFF. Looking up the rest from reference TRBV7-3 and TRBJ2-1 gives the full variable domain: GAGVSQTPSNKVTEKGKYVELRCDPISGHTALYWYRQSLGQGPEFLIYFQGTGAADDSGLPNDRFFAVRPEGSVSTLKIQRTERGDSAVYLCASSRVRTRNNEQFFGPGTRLTVL.

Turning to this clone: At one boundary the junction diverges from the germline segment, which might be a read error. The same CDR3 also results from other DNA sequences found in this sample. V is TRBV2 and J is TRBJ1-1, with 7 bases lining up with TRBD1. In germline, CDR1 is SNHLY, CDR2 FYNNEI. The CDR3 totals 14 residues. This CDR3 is CASSVEGAHTEAFF. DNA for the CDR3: TGCGCCAGCAGTGTGGAGGGGGCGCACACTGAAGCTTTCTTT.

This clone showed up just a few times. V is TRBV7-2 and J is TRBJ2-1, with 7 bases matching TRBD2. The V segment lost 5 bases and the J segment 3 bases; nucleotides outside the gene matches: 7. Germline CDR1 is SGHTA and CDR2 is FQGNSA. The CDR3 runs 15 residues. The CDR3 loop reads CASSPSSGVYNEQFF. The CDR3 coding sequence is TGTGCCAGCAGCCCGAGCAGCGGGGTCTACAATGAGCAGTTCTTC.

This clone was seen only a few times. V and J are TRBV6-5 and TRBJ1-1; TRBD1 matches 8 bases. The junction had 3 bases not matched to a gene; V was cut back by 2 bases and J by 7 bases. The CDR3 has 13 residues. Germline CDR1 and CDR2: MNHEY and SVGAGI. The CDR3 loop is CASSYRTGIEAFF. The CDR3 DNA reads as TGTGCCAGCAGTTACCGGACAGGGATTGAAGCTTTCTTT.

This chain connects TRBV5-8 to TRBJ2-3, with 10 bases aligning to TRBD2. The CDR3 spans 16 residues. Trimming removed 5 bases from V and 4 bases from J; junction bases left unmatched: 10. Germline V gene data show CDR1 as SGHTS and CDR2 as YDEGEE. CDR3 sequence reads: CASSLLAGGLPDTQYF. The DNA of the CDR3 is TGTGCCAGCAGTTTATTAGCGGGAGGCCTGCCAGATACGCAGTATTTT.

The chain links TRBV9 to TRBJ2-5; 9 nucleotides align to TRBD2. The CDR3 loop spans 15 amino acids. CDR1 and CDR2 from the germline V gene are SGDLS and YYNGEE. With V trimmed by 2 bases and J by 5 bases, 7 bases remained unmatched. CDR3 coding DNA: TGTGCCAGCAGCGTTGGGGCTAGCGGGACCGAGACCCAGTACTTC. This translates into CASSVGASGTETQYF.

The CDR3 spells CASSPGQGAAEQYF. The CDR3 DNA reads as TGTGCCAGCAGCCCGGGACAGGGAGCGGCCGAGCAGTACTTC. The chain has TRBV7-2 and TRBJ2-5, with TRBD1 matching 9 bases. The assigned J gene may be wrong: the sequence end matches TRBJ2-7 better. The CDR3 contains 14 residues. The germline CDR1 and CDR2 sequences are SGHTA and FQGNSA.

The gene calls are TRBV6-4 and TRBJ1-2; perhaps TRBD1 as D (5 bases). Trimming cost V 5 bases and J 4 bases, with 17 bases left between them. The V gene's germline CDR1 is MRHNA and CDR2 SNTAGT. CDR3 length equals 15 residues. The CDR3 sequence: CASSRGSVNGYGYTF. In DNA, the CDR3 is TGTGCCAGCAGTCGGGGGTCTGTGAATGGCTATGGCTACACCTTC.

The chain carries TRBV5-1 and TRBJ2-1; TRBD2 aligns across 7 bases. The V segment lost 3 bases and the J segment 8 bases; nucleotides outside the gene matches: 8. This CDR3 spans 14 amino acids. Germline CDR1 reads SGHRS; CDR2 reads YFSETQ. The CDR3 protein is CASSYGLGGDEQFF. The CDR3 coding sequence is TGCGCCAGCAGCTACGGACTGGGGGGGGATGAGCAGTTCTTC.